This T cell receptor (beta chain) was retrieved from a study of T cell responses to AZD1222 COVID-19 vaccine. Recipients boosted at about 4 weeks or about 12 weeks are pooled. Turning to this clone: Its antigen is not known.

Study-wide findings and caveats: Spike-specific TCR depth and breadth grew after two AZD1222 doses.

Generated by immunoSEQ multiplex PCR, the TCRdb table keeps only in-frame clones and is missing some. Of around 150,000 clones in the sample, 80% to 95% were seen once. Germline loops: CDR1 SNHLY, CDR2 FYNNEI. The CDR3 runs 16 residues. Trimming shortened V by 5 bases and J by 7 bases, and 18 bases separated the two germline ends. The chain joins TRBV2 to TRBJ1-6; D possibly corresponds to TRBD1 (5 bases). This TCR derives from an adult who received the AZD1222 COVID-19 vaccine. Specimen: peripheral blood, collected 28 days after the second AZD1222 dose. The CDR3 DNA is TGTGCCAGCAGTCTGAATGTAGTACAGGAGAATTCACCCCTCCACTTT. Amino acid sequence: CASSLNVVQENSPLHF.